This TCR beta chain is drawn from a study of blood T cell repertoires in COVID-19. Study at large: Samples taken during acute and convalescent COVID-19 were collected in the United States, Italy and Spain. Sources were T cells, B-cell-depleted T cells, or PBMCs; the material itself was cDNA or gDNA.

In the original workflow: Reference gene primer amplification in the assay estimated nucleated cell counts. Libraries were prepared by immunoSEQ multiplex PCR; TCRdb keeps only in-frame clonotypes and omits some of them. The DNA was the basis for D and trimming; V, J and clone size are from that table. The data hold 200,000 or so clones, with 70% to 85% observed a single time. CDR3 length: 14 amino acids. From germline, CDR1 is MNHEY and CDR2 SVGAGI. The V and J ends lost 5 bases and 10 bases, in that order; junction bases with no gene match: 12. Sequences were obtained from peripheral blood. V is TRBV6-5 and J is TRBJ1-1; 8 bases match TRBD1. The sequence came from a woman in her twenties or thirties with acute or convalescent COVID-19. This chain's CDR3 is CASSPQGERLGAFF. The CDR3 region has the DNA TGTGCCAGCAGTCCACAGGGGGAGCGGTTGGGAGCTTTCTTT.